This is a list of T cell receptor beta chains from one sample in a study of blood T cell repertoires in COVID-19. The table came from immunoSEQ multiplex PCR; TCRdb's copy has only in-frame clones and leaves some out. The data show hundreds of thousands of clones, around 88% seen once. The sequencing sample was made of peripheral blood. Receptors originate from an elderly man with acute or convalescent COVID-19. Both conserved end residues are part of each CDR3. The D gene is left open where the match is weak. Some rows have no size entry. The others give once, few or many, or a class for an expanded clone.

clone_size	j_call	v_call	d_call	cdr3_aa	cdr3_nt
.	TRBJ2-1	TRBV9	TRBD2	CASSPSGSYYNEQFF	TGTGCCAGCAGCCCTAGCGGGAGTTACTACAATGAGCAGTTCTTC
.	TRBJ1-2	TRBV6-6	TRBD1	CASRGTGLSPNYGYTF	TGTGCCAGCCGGGGGACAGGGTTATCTCCCAACTATGGCTACACCTTC
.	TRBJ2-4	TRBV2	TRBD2	CASSPETSGRANIQYF	TGTGCCAGCAGTCCTGAGACTAGCGGGAGGGCGAACATTCAGTACTTC
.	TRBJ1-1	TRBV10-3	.	CAISEPPGNTEAFF	TGTGCCATCAGTGAGCCTCCAGGGAACACTGAAGCTTTCTTT
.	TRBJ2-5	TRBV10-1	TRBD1	CASSDRDRGKLETQYF	TGCGCCAGCAGTGATAGGGACAGGGGAAAGTTAGAGACCCAGTACTTC
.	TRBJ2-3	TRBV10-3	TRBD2	CATRGGAGDTDTQYF	TGTGCCACCCGGGGTGGGGCGGGGGACACAGATACGCAGTATTTT
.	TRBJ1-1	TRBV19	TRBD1	CASSKVRGLGYTEAFF	TGTGCCAGTAGTAAGGTCAGGGGGCTTGGATACACTGAAGCTTTCTTT
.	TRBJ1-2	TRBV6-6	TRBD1	CASIGGQEGYTF	TGTGCCAGCATTGGGGGACAGGAAGGCTACACCTTC
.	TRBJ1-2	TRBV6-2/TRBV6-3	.	CASSYRPTVNYGYTF	TGTGCCAGCAGTTATCGACCTACAGTGAACTATGGCTACACCTTC
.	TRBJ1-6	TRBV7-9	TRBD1	CASSRQGSTPLHF	TGTGCCAGCAGCAGACAGGGAAGCACACCCCTCCACTTT
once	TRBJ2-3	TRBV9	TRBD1	CASSVGLGQSTDTQYF	TGTGCCAGCAGCGTAGGATTGGGACAGAGCACAGATACGCAGTATTTT
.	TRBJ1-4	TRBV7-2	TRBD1	CASSPRQGINEKLFF	TGTGCCAGCAGCCCGCGACAGGGGATTAATGAAAAACTGTTTTTT
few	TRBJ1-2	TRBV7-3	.	CASSPREGYGYTF	TGTGCCAGCAGCCCGAGGGAGGGCTATGGCTACACCTTC
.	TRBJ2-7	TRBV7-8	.	CASSLTDSPIVEQYF	TGTGCCAGCAGCTTAACGGACTCCCCCATTGTCGAGCAGTACTTC
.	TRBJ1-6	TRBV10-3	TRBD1	CAISETTGGPYNSPLHF	TGTGCCATCAGTGAGACAACAGGGGGCCCTTATAATTCACCCCTCCACTTT
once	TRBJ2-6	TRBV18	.	CASSLGVYGANVLTF	TGTGCCAGCTCACTAGGGGTCTATGGGGCCAACGTCCTGACTTTC
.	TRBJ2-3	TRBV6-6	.	CASRSSGSGTDTQYF	TGTGCCAGCCGCTCTTCTGGCTCCGGCACAGATACGCAGTATTTT
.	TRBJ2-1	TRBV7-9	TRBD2	CASSFTGLPPNEQFF	TGTGCCAGCAGCTTCACGGGACTACCTCCAAATGAGCAGTTCTTC
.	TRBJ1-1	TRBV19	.	CASSSGANTEAFF	TGTGCCAGTAGTTCAGGGGCGAACACTGAAGCTTTCTTT
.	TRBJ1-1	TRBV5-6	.	CASSRNRVGTEAFF	TGTGCCAGCAGCCGGAACCGGGTTGGCACTGAAGCTTTCTTT
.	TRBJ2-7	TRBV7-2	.	CASSIQGTISYEQYF	TGTGCCAGCAGCATCCAGGGGACTATCTCCTACGAGCAGTACTTC
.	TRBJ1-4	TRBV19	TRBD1	CASTLQGSSEKLFF	TGTGCCAGTACCTTACAGGGGAGTAGCGAAAAACTGTTTTTT
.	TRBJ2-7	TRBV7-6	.	CASSSIIGGPPSEQYF	TGTGCCAGCAGCTCGATTATCGGGGGGCCGCCCTCCGAGCAGTACTTC
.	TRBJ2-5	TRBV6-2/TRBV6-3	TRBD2	CASSYVGLASETQYF	TGTGCCAGCAGTTACGTCGGACTAGCGAGCGAGACCCAGTACTTC
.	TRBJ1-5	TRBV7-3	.	CASSLGRNQPQHF	TGTGCCAGCAGCTTAGGGAGGAATCAGCCCCAGCATTTT
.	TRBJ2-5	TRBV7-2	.	CASSLERQETQYF	TGTGCCAGCAGCTTAGAACGGCAAGAGACCCAGTACTTC
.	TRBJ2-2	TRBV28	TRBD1	CASSSPRDRGTGELFF	TGTGCCAGCAGTTCGCCTCGGGACAGGGGCACCGGGGAGCTGTTTTTT
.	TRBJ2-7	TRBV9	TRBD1	CASSPLTGAYEQYF	TGTGCCAGCAGCCCCTTAACAGGGGCCTACGAGCAGTACTTC
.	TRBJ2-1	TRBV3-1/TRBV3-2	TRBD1	CASSLSGTDNEQFF	TGTGCCAGCAGCCTTTCAGGGACAGACAATGAGCAGTTCTTC
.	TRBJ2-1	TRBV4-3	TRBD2	CASSQYLAGGNEQFF	TGCGCCAGCAGCCAATATCTAGCGGGAGGGAATGAGCAGTTCTTC
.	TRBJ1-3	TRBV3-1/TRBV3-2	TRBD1	CASSPDRGSGNTIYF	TGTGCCAGCAGCCCCGACAGGGGCTCTGGAAACACCATATATTTT
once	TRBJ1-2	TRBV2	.	CASRDVGNYGYTF	TGTGCCAGCAGAGATGTTGGCAACTATGGCTACACCTTC
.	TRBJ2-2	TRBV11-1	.	CASRDSPNTGELFF	TGTGCCAGCAGGGACAGCCCCAACACCGGGGAGCTGTTTTTT
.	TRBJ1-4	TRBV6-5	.	CASSYSGRGNEKLFF	TGTGCCAGCAGTTACTCAGGGAGGGGTAATGAAAAACTGTTTTTT
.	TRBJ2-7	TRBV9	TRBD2	CASSAGTSGNEQYF	TGTGCCAGCAGCGCCGGGACTAGCGGAAACGAGCAGTACTTC
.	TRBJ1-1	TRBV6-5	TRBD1	CASSLRQGGASEAFF	TGTGCCAGCAGTCTCCGACAGGGAGGCGCCTCCGAAGCTTTCTTT
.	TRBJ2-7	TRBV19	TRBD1	CASSAQGKGYEQYF	TGTGCCAGTAGTGCACAGGGGAAAGGCTACGAGCAGTACTTC
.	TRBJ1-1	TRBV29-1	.	CSVPMGLRTEAFF	TGCAGCGTCCCTATGGGTCTGAGGACTGAAGCTTTCTTT
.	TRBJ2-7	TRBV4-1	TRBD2	CASSRMREKFYEQYF	TGCGCCAGCAGCCGGATGCGGGAGAAGTTCTACGAGCAGTACTTC